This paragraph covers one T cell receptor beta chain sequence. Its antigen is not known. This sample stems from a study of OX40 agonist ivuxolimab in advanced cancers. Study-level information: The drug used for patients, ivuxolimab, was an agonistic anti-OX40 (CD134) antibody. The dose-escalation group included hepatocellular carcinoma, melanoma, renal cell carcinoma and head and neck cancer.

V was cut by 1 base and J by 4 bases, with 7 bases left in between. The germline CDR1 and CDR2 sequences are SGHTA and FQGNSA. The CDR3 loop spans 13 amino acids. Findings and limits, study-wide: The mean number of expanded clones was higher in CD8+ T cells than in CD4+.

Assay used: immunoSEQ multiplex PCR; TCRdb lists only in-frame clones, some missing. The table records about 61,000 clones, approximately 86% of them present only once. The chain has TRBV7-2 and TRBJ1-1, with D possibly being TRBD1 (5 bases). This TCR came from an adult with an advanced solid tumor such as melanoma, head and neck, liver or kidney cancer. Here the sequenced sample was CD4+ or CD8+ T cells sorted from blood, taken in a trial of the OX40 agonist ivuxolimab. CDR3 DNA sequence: TGTGCCAGCAGCTTAGATGGGGCCACTGAAGCTTTCTTT. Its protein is CASSLDGATEAFF.